These 24 T cell receptor beta chains were sequenced from one sample in a study of Ad26.COV2.S vaccination and SARS-CoV-2 variants. TCRdb's table, derived via immunoSEQ multiplex PCR, lists solely in-frame clones and lacks some. The top ten hold 2.5% of the sample, which has 450,000 to 550,000 clones, 85% to 90% seen once. Noted treatment: 15 to 20 received Ad26.COV2.S at low or high dose, single or two shots; about five received placebo; per-sample allocation not given. Sampling occurred on day 63 after the first vaccine or placebo injection. The specimen was peripheral blood, collected in a trial of Ad26.COV2.S vaccine versus placebo. The receptors were sampled from a person aged 18-60 years who received the Ad26.COV2.S COVID-19 vaccine or a placebo.

J is TRBJ1-5 and V is TRBV18, with D tentatively TRBD1 (5 bases). CDR1 is KGHSH and CDR2 is LQKENI in the germline V gene. The CDR3 spans 14 residues. Trimming took off 6 bases at V and 1 base at J, with 10 bases between the two ends. In DNA, the CDR3 is TGTGCCAGCTCCTCGGGACCGAGCAATCAGCCCCAGCATTTT. It codes for CASSSGPSNQPQHF. The variable domain in full, with the rest retrieved from reference TRBV18 and TRBJ1-5, is NAGVMQNPRHLVRRRGQEARLRCSPMKGHSHVYWYRQLPEEGLKFMVYLQKENIIDESGMPKERFSAEFPKEGPSILRIQQVVRGDSAAYFCASSSGPSNQPQHFGDGTRLSIL.

This clone showed up just a few times. J is TRBJ2-2 and V is TRBV4-1, with D perhaps matching TRBD1 or TRBD2 (6 bases each). CDR3 length equals 16 residues. The germline CDR1 and CDR2 sequences are MGHRA and YSYEKL. The V and J ends lost 1 base and 6 bases respectively, with 15 bases between them. The CDR3 sequence: CASSQGGSGAAGELFF. CDR3 nucleotide sequence: TGCGCCAGCAGCCAAGGGGGTTCGGGGGCGGCCGGGGAGCTGTTTTTT.

The rearrangement links TRBV5-1 to TRBJ1-4; possibly TRBD1 for D (5 bases). This CDR3 contains 15 residues. V lost 4 bases to trimming and J lost 7 bases, with 17 bases between them. Germline CDR1 and CDR2: SGHRS and YFSETQ. In DNA, the CDR3 is TGCGCCAGCAGCCCCTCTTGGCCCGGGGGTGAAAAACTGTTTTTT. Protein: CASSPSWPGGEKLFF.

This chain connects TRBV27 to TRBJ2-3; 11 nucleotides align to TRBD2. The CDR3 runs 18 residues. V dropped 4 bases and J dropped 2; count of bases not matched to a gene: 11. Germline assignment: CDR1 MNHEY and CDR2 SMNVEV (reference sequence). The CDR3, as DNA: TGTGCCAGCAGTTCCTTGGGTCTGACTAGCGGGGTCACAGATACGCAGTATTTT. Amino acids: CASSSLGLTSGVTDTQYF.

The gene calls are TRBV5-1 and TRBJ2-5; 8 bases fit TRBD1. Germline V gene sequence: CDR1 SGHRS, CDR2 YFSETQ. V lost 0 bases and J lost 5; bases outside the gene matches: 6. The CDR3 runs to 15 residues. The CDR3 protein is CASSLEPGGLETQYF. In DNA, the CDR3 is TGCGCCAGCAGCTTGGAACCAGGGGGCCTGGAGACCCAGTACTTC.

This clone has a single count. This chain uses TRBV28 with TRBJ1-3; no firm D call. V lost 6 bases and J 3 bases, leaving 12 bases between the germline ends. The germline V gene has CDR1 MDHEN and CDR2 SYDVKM. The CDR3 is 14 residues long. As DNA, the CDR3 is TGTGCCAGCAGCCCGTTAGGTCATGGAAACACCATATATTTT. Protein product: CASSPLGHGNTIYF.

V and J are TRBV5-1 and TRBJ2-3; TRBD2 matches 10 bases. The CDR3 covers 18 residues. CDR1 and CDR2 from the germline V gene are SGHRS and YFSETQ. Losses at the gene ends were 4 bases for V and 6 bases for J; bases not matched to a gene: 17. This CDR3 is CASSVYSSGGQGWDTQYF. The CDR3 DNA reads TGCGCCAGCAGCGTATATTCTAGCGGGGGCCAAGGTTGGGATACGCAGTATTTT.

The genes are TRBV11-3 and TRBJ1-6, with TRBD1 identical over 7 bases. There are 14 residues in the CDR3. Germline CDR1 is SGHNT and CDR2 is YENEEA. V lost 3 bases to trimming and J lost 9 bases; unmatched junction nucleotides: 5. CDR3 residues: CASSLFRGGSPLHF. CDR3 bases: TGTGCCAGCAGCTTGTTCAGGGGGGGTTCACCCCTCCACTTT. The full variable domain, rest sourced from reference TRBV11-3 and TRBJ1-6, is EAGVVQSPRYKIIEKKQPVAFWCNPISGHNTLYWYLQNLGQGPELLIRYENEEAVDDSQLPKDRFSAERLKGVDSTLKIQPAELGDSAVYLCASSLFRGGSPLHFGNGTRLTVT.

This chain connects TRBV27 to TRBJ2-2, with D uncertain. CDR3 size: 16 residues. The germline V gene has CDR1 MNHEY and CDR2 SMNVEV (reference sequence). The V end was cut by 4 bases, the J end by 1 base, with 13 bases between. This chain's CDR3 is CASSSARPGNTGELFF. The CDR3 nucleotides are TGTGCCAGCAGTTCCGCCCGGCCGGGGAACACCGGGGAGCTGTTTTTT.

V is TRBV7-3 and J is TRBJ1-1, with a possible D match to TRBD1 (5 bases). CDR1 is SGHTA and CDR2 is FQGTGA in the germline V gene. The V end lost 5 bases, the J end lost 0 bases, and 13 bases lay between the germline ends. The CDR3 has 15 amino acids. CDR3 in amino acids: CASSPGAGMNTEAFF. DNA of the CDR3: TGTGCCAGCAGCCCCGGGGCCGGAATGAACACTGAAGCTTTCTTT.

The rearrangement joins TRBV5-1 to TRBJ1-1; D not certain. With 0 bases removed from V and 2 bases from J, the gap between germline ends came to 5 bases. This CDR3 comprises 13 residues. Germline V gives CDR1 SGHRS, CDR2 YFSETQ. CDR3 nucleotides: TGCGCCAGCAGCTTGGTCACAAACACTGAAGCTTTCTTT. Its translation is CASSLVTNTEAFF.

Remarks on this clone: This CDR3 is also generated by other DNA sequences in the sample. This rearrangement joins TRBV12-3 or TRBV12-4 to TRBJ1-2; 7 bases map to TRBD1. The V gene end was trimmed by 6 bases and the J gene end by 4 bases; junction bases not matched to a gene: 2. This CDR3 spans 12 amino acids. The CDR3 protein is CASSRDSYGYTF. DNA of the CDR3: TGTGCCAGCAGCCGGGACAGCTATGGCTACACCTTC.

The chain links TRBV5-1 to TRBJ1-4, with 7 bases aligning to TRBD1. The germline V gene has CDR1 SGHRS and CDR2 YFSETQ. This CDR3 region has 16 residues. J was trimmed by 6 bases and V by 2 bases; bases with no gene match: 10. As DNA, the CDR3 is TGCGCCAGCAGCTTCACCCCGACAGGGTTTGATGAAAAACTGTTTTTT. This encodes CASSFTPTGFDEKLFF.

This clone was seen a handful of times. Other DNA sequences in this specimen translate into the identical CDR3. This chain joins TRBV30 and TRBJ2-1, with 7 bases matching TRBD2. The CDR3 runs 15 residues. Germline V lookup: CDR1 GTSNPN, CDR2 SVGIG (reference sequence). V lost 3 bases and J lost 4; bases outside the gene matches: 9. CDR3 region: CAWSTGSGVYNEQFF. In DNA, the CDR3 is TGTGCCTGGAGCACGGGGAGCGGGGTATACAATGAGCAGTTCTTC.

V usage is TRBV11-2 and J usage is TRBJ2-5; TRBD2 agrees at 11 bases. With 5 bases clipped from V and 4 bases from J, the junction kept 3 bases outside the gene matches. Germline V lookup: CDR1 SGHAT, CDR2 FQNNGV. The CDR3 covers 14 residues. This chain's CDR3 is CASSPGLAGETQYF. DNA for the CDR3: TGTGCCAGCAGCCCAGGACTAGCGGGAGAGACCCAGTACTTC. Variable domain in full (rest from reference TRBV11-2 and TRBJ2-5): EAGVAQSPRYKIIEKRQSVAFWCNPISGHATLYWYQQILGQGPKLLIQFQNNGVVDDSQLPKDRFSAERLKGVDSTLKIQPAKLEDSAVYLCASSPGLAGETQYFGPGTRLLVL.

This chain uses TRBV9 with TRBJ2-1; D tentatively reads TRBD1 or TRBD2 (5 bases each). Trimming took off 4 bases at V and 0 bases at J, with 11 bases between the two ends. Germline CDR1 is SGDLS and CDR2 is YYNGEE. This CDR3 contains 15 residues. CDR3 residues: CASSNRDGSYNEQFF. In DNA form, the CDR3 reads TGTGCCAGCAGCAACCGGGACGGCTCCTACAATGAGCAGTTCTTC.

This clone was found a few times. This sequence joins TRBV5-5 and TRBJ1-5; D unresolved. V was clipped by 1 base and J by 2 bases, with 7 bases between them. Germline CDR1 reads SGHKS; CDR2 reads YYEKEE (reference sequence). The CDR3 is 14 amino acids. CDR3 sequence reads: CASSLKGRNQPQHF. Here the CDR3 DNA reads TGTGCCAGCAGCTTGAAGGGCCGCAATCAGCCCCAGCATTTT.

The chain recombines TRBV6-4 with TRBJ2-3, with 10 bases fitting TRBD2. The CDR3 spans 14 residues. V shed 8 bases and J 4 bases; nucleotides not matched to a gene: 6. Germline V gives CDR1 MRHNA, CDR2 SNTAGT. The CDR3 here is CASAGTSEADTQYF. Here the CDR3 DNA reads TGTGCCAGCGCCGGGACTAGCGAGGCAGATACGCAGTATTTT.

V and J are TRBV18 and TRBJ2-1; D is perhaps TRBD1 or TRBD2 (5 bases each). The germline V gene has CDR1 KGHSH and CDR2 LQKENI. V was cut by 4 bases and J by 7 bases, with 20 bases left in between. The CDR3 spans 16 residues. CDR3 in amino acids: CASSLTGTPRINEQFF. In DNA form, the CDR3 reads TGTGCCAGCTCACTAACCGGGACCCCAAGAATTAATGAGCAGTTCTTC.

This sequence joins TRBV29-1 and TRBJ2-3; D is unclear. Germline V CDR1 and CDR2: SQVTM, ANQGSEA. The V and J ends lost 0 bases and 3 bases respectively, with 4 bases between them. This CDR3 has 12 residues. CDR3 region: CSVEEGTDTQYF. The CDR3 DNA follows: TGCAGCGTTGAAGAAGGAACAGATACGCAGTATTTT.

The V gene is TRBV27, the J gene TRBJ1-6, with a weak D call TRBD1 (5 bases). Trimming stripped 10 bases from V and 6 bases from J, with 16 bases between. This CDR3 has 14 amino acids. The germline gives CDR1 MNHEY, CDR2 SMNVEV (reference sequence). The CDR3 loop is CATGPRARNSPLHF. The CDR3, as DNA: TGTGCCACAGGCCCCAGGGCTCGTAATTCACCCCTCCACTTT.

CDR3 DNA: TGTGCCAGCAGCGTAAGCGAGGGGGGAAGACAGCCCCAGCATTTT. Protein: CASSVSEGGRQPQHF. This chain joins TRBV7-8 and TRBJ1-5; maybe TRBD1 (6 bases). The CDR3 is 15 residues long. V was clipped by 5 bases and J by 7 bases, with 18 bases between them. CDR1 and CDR2 (germline): SGHVS, FQNEAQ.

This clone was picked up one time. The chain joins TRBV5-4 to TRBJ2-4; perhaps TRBD1 as D (6 bases). The V gene lost 2 bases and the J gene lost 6 bases, with 12 bases spanning the gap. The germline gives CDR1 SGHNT, CDR2 YYREEE (reference sequence). This CDR3 is 14 amino acids long. CDR3 amino acids: CASSLSGAGNIQYF. The CDR3 nucleotides are TGTGCCAGCAGCTTATCAGGGGCGGGAAACATTCAGTACTTC.

The chain couples TRBV18 to TRBJ2-7; 9 nucleotides line up with TRBD1. The CDR3 has 15 amino acids. The J segment lost 3 bases and the V segment lost 3 bases, leaving 6 bases of the junction unmatched. Per the germline V gene, CDR1 is KGHSH and CDR2 is LQKENI. The CDR3 here is CASSPGQGRVYEQYV. The CDR3 nucleotides read TGTGCCAGCTCACCCGGACAGGGGAGGGTCTACGAGCAGTACGTC.